The 31 T cell receptor beta chains presented below share a single source sample, sequenced in a study of blood T cell repertoires in COVID-19. Sequencing used immunoSEQ multiplex PCR; TCRdb keeps in-frame clones, though not all of them. The sample includes some 190,000 clones, 75% to 80% seen only once; the top ten take 8.5% to 10%. Sample: peripheral blood. The receptors were sampled from a woman in her forties or fifties with active or convalescent COVID-19.

The chain combines TRBV6-1 with TRBJ2-3, with 9 bases matching TRBD2. V lost 0 bases to trimming and J lost 4 bases; unmatched junction nucleotides: 11. From germline, CDR1 is MNHNS and CDR2 SASEGT. CDR3 length equals 18 residues. CDR3 loop: CASSEAYAGGPRADTQYF. In DNA, the CDR3 is TGTGCCAGCAGTGAAGCTTACGCGGGAGGGCCGAGGGCAGATACGCAGTATTTT.

The rearrangement joins TRBV3-1 (or the pseudogene TRBV3-2) to TRBJ2-7; no clear D gene. The germline CDR1 and CDR2 sequences are LGHDT and YNNKEL (reference sequence). Trimming removed 2 bases at V and 5 bases at J, with 7 bases between. CDR3 length equals 12 residues. CDR3 DNA: TGTGCCAGCAGCCAAACCCGGGACGAGCAGTACTTC. Protein product: CASSQTRDEQYF.

This rearrangement joins TRBV28 to TRBJ1-6; D remains ambiguous. V was trimmed by 8 bases and J by 6 bases, leaving 8 bases between them. The CDR3 is 12 residues long. Germline assignment: CDR1 MDHEN and CDR2 SYDVKM. CDR3 nucleotide sequence: TGTGCCAGCTATGCGAGTAATTCACCCCTCCACTTT. This encodes CASYASNSPLHF.

This chain joins TRBV4-2 and TRBJ1-2; D ambiguous. The CDR3 covers 15 residues. Germline V gene sequence: CDR1 LGHNA, CDR2 YNFKEQ. The ends were cut back, 0 bases at V and 1 base at J, with 9 bases in the middle. The DNA of the CDR3 is TGTGCCAGCAGCCAAGATCTCGAGGGTAACTATGGCTACACCTTC. Its translation is CASSQDLEGNYGYTF.

The chain links TRBV24-1 to TRBJ2-1, with D possibly being TRBD2 (6 bases). The CDR3 spans 16 residues. Deletions cut 1 base from V and 5 bases from J, with 14 bases between. Germline loops: CDR1 KGHDR, CDR2 SFDVKD. The CDR3 sequence is CATSDFGSGAHNEQFF. The CDR3 DNA is TGTGCCACCAGTGATTTCGGCTCGGGAGCCCACAATGAGCAGTTCTTC.

The genes are TRBV6-2 or TRBV6-3 and TRBJ2-7; D is uncertain. The CDR3 is 16 amino acids. CDR1 and CDR2 from the germline V gene are MNHEY and SVGEGT. V gave up 2 bases and J gave up 0 bases, with 14 bases separating them. The CDR3 DNA follows: TGTGCCAGCAGTTACATGCCTACCCGATTCTCCTACGAGCAGTACTTC. It is translated as CASSYMPTRFSYEQYF.

The chain recombines TRBV7-3 with TRBJ2-3; 9 positions match TRBD2. The germline V gene has CDR1 SGHTA and CDR2 FQGTGA. The CDR3 is made up of 15 amino acids. With 5 bases clipped from V and 4 bases from J, the junction kept 7 bases outside the gene matches. In nucleotides, the CDR3 is TGTGCCAGCAGCACTAGGGCGGGAGGGCCAGATACGCAGTATTTT. It yields the protein CASSTRAGGPDTQYF.

V usage is TRBV6-5 and J usage is TRBJ2-3; no definite D call. V was clipped by 6 bases and J by 0 bases, with 10 bases between them. The CDR3 covers 14 residues. Germline V lookup: CDR1 MNHEY, CDR2 SVGAGI. The DNA of the CDR3 is TGTGCCAGCAGCATACAGAGTAGCACAGATACGCAGTATTTT. It translates to CASSIQSSTDTQYF.

This clone was picked up one time. The genes are TRBV6-5 and TRBJ1-5; D uncertain. V lost 4 bases to trimming and J lost 4 bases, with 11 bases between them. CDR1 is MNHEY, CDR2 SVGAGI, per germline. This CDR3 comprises 14 residues. The CDR3 here is CASSLGRTNQPQHF. CDR3 coding DNA: TGTGCCAGCAGTTTAGGGAGGACTAATCAGCCCCAGCATTTT.

In this sample, this clone turned up many times. The chain couples TRBV2 to TRBJ2-1; TRBD2 aligns across 11 bases. This CDR3 is built from 15 residues. With V trimmed by 6 bases and J by 3 bases, 4 bases remained unmatched. The germline gives CDR1 SNHLY, CDR2 FYNNEI. The DNA of the CDR3 is TGTGCCAGCAGGGGACTAGCGGAGTACTACAATGAGCAGTTCTTC. It encodes CASRGLAEYYNEQFF.

The chain uses TRBV19 and TRBJ1-6; unclear D gene. V was trimmed by 5 bases and J by 12 bases, leaving 14 bases between them. This CDR3 spans 13 amino acids. In germline, CDR1 is LNHDA, CDR2 SQIVND (reference sequence). CDR3 region: CASSPTLIKPLHF. The CDR3 DNA is TGTGCCAGTAGTCCTACCCTAATTAAACCCCTCCACTTT.

The chain couples TRBV5-1 to TRBJ2-7; D is undetermined. Germline values: CDR1 SGHRS, CDR2 YFSETQ. Trimming took off 0 bases at V and 6 bases at J, with 10 bases between the two ends. The length of the CDR3 is 13 residues. CDR3 bases: TGCGCCAGCAGCTTGGACCCCCGGTCCGAGCAGTACTTC. Protein product: CASSLDPRSEQYF.

V usage is TRBV28 and J usage is TRBJ2-5; possible D gene TRBD1, 6 bases. The germline CDR1 and CDR2 sequences are MDHEN and SYDVKM. The CDR3 sequence is 15 residues long. V was clipped by 4 bases and J by 1 base, with 13 bases between them. CDR3 bases: TGTGCCAGCAGTTCGCCAGGGGCTTCCCAAGAGACCCAGTACTTC. Protein: CASSSPGASQETQYF.

V usage is TRBV4-3 and J usage is TRBJ2-5, with D tentatively TRBD2 (6 bases). This CDR3 comprises 14 residues. Germline CDR1 reads LGHNA; CDR2 reads YSLEER. V lost 2 bases, J lost 5 bases, and 12 bases lay in between. The CDR3 bases are TGCGCCAGCAGCCAACGGCGGGATGGGGAGACCCAGTACTTC. Encoded protein: CASSQRRDGETQYF.

This chain joins TRBV7-2 and TRBJ2-3; perhaps TRBD1 as D (5 bases). V was trimmed by 4 bases and J by 4 bases, leaving 12 bases between them. The CDR3 extends over 14 amino acids. Germline CDR1 is SGHTA and CDR2 is FQGNSA. CDR3 nucleotide sequence: TGTGCCAGCAGCTCGCAGGGTGTTTCAGATACGCAGTATTTT. Protein product: CASSSQGVSDTQYF.

The CDR3 here is CASSNTGSGNTIYF. The CDR3 nucleotides are TGTGCCAGCAGTAATACAGGGTCGGGAAACACCATATATTTT. The V call is TRBV25-1, the J call TRBJ1-3, with D possibly being TRBD1 (6 bases). CDR1 and CDR2 (germline): MGHDK, SYGVNS. The CDR3 sequence is 14 residues long. V was trimmed by 5 bases and J by 4 bases, leaving 12 bases between them. Looking up the rest from reference TRBV25-1 and TRBJ1-3 gives the full variable domain: EADIYQTPRYLVIGTGKKITLECSQTMGHDKMYWYQQDPGMELHLIHYSYGVNSTEKGDLSSESTVSRIRTEHFPLTLESARPSHTSQYLCASSNTGSGNTIYFGEGSWLTVV.

V and J are TRBV25-1 and TRBJ2-5; 15 positions agree with TRBD2. The CDR3 consists of 17 residues. Germline CDR1 is MGHDK and CDR2 is SYGVNS. V was clipped by 6 bases and J by 4 bases; unmatched bases: 9. This CDR3 reads CASSNGLAGGPRETQYF. In DNA form, the CDR3 reads TGTGCCAGCAGCAACGGACTAGCGGGAGGGCCCCGAGAGACCCAGTACTTC.

V and J are TRBV19 and TRBJ2-5; tentatively, D is TRBD2 (6 bases). V was pared by 3 bases and J by 5 bases, with 13 bases between. The CDR3 is 14 amino acids. CDR1 LNHDA and CDR2 SQIVND come from the germline V gene (reference sequence). DNA of the CDR3: TGTGCCAGTAGTATCAGGAGGGACCTTGAGACCCAGTACTTC. Protein: CASSIRRDLETQYF.

This clone was seen a single time. The rearrangement links TRBV4-2 to TRBJ1-5, with D tentatively TRBD1 (5 bases). Between the trimmed V and J ends, which lost 5 bases and 4 bases, there was a span of 12 bases. CDR3 length equals 14 residues. Germline CDR1 and CDR2: LGHNA and YNFKEQ. CDR3 sequence: CASSKAGGNQPQHF. The CDR3 nucleotides are TGTGCCAGCAGCAAAGCGGGGGGGAATCAGCCCCAGCATTTT.

The rearrangement links TRBV25-1 to TRBJ1-1; D gene ambiguous. There are 12 residues in the CDR3. CDR1 MGHDK and CDR2 SYGVNS come from the germline V gene. V was clipped by 1 base and J by 3 bases, with 3 bases between them. As DNA, the CDR3 is TGTGCCAGCAGTGAATCGGACACTGAAGCTTTCTTT. Translated, it gives CASSESDTEAFF.

CDR3 in DNA: TGTGCCAGCAGTGAACGTGGGCTCTCCTACGAGCAGTACTTC. Translating it yields CASSERGLSYEQYF. This chain connects TRBV6-1 to TRBJ2-7; no clear D. This CDR3 is built from 14 residues. V was trimmed by 2 bases and J by 0 bases, leaving 8 bases between them. Germline values: CDR1 MNHNS, CDR2 SASEGT.

The V and J genes are TRBV5-6 and TRBJ1-1; D gene unclear. V lost 2 bases to trimming and J lost 10 bases, with 3 bases between them. Germline assignment: CDR1 SGHDT and CDR2 YYEEEE. CDR3 size: 9 residues. CDR3 sequence reads: CASSFRAFF. The CDR3 region has the DNA TGTGCCAGCAGCTTCCGAGCTTTCTTT.

V gene TRBV5-1 combines with J gene TRBJ2-3, with 14 bases fitting TRBD2. The CDR3 loop spans 19 amino acids. CDR1 and CDR2 from the germline V gene are SGHRS and YFSETQ. V lost 1 base to trimming and J lost 3 bases; unmatched junction nucleotides: 10. CDR3 bases: TGCGCCAGCAGCTTGCGTGGTGGGACTAGCGGGAGTGGGACAGATACGCAGTATTTT. Protein: CASSLRGGTSGSGTDTQYF.

The gene calls are TRBV28 and TRBJ2-3, with 10 positions matching TRBD2. The V segment lost 4 bases and the J segment 4 bases; nucleotides outside the gene matches: 11. Germline CDR1 and CDR2: MDHEN and SYDVKM. The CDR3 extends over 17 amino acids. The CDR3 sequence is CASSSPEQRGGPDTQYF. CDR3 bases: TGTGCCAGCAGTTCACCCGAGCAGCGGGGGGGCCCAGATACGCAGTATTTT.

This clone was seen a single time. The chain has TRBV5-1 and TRBJ1-1; no clear D gene. The CDR3 is 12 amino acids. V lost 4 bases to trimming and J lost 6 bases, with 10 bases between them. Germline CDR1 reads SGHRS; CDR2 reads YFSETQ. The CDR3 region has the DNA TGCGCCAGCAGCCCTCCCGGAGCTGAAGCTTTCTTT. It is translated as CASSPPGAEAFF.

The chain is built from TRBV7-2 and TRBJ2-3; the match to TRBD1 covers 7 bases. The length of the CDR3 is 15 residues. Per germline, CDR1 SGHTA and CDR2 FQGNSA. The V and J ends lost 6 bases and 6 bases, in that order; junction bases with no gene match: 12. The CDR3 coding sequence is TGTGCCAGCAGTTCGCGACAGGGCAATGGGGATACGCAGTATTTT. Amino acids: CASSSRQGNGDTQYF.

The chain couples TRBV5-5 to TRBJ2-3; tentatively, D is TRBD1 (6 bases). CDR3 length: 16 residues. The V gene lost 4 bases and the J gene lost 2 bases, with 17 bases spanning the gap. Germline assignment: CDR1 SGHKS and CDR2 YYEKEE (reference sequence). The CDR3 DNA sequence: TGTGCCAGCAGCCCCACAGGACAGTTTCCCACAGATACGCAGTATTTT. Its protein is CASSPTGQFPTDTQYF.

The chain couples TRBV6-5 to TRBJ2-1; TRBD1 matches at 8 bases. Germline assignment: CDR1 MNHEY and CDR2 SVGAGI. With 5 bases clipped from V and 6 bases from J, the junction kept 6 bases outside the gene matches. The CDR3 has 14 residues. As DNA, the CDR3 is TGTGCCAGCAGTCCAGGGGGCTCGTTCAATGAGCAGTTCTTC. Encoded protein: CASSPGGSFNEQFF.

The chain uses TRBV28 and TRBJ2-1; 9 bases match TRBD1. Germline assignment: CDR1 MDHEN and CDR2 SYDVKM. The CDR3 extends over 14 amino acids. Trimming cost V 5 bases and J 6 bases; bases outside gene matches: 5. CDR3 protein: CASSRDRVINEQFF. The CDR3 DNA reads as TGTGCCAGCAGTAGGGACAGGGTTATCAATGAGCAGTTCTTC.

The chain joins TRBV11-2 to TRBJ2-7; D possibly corresponds to TRBD2 (6 bases). CDR3 length: 16 residues. Trimming took 2 bases from V and 0 from J, leaving 14 bases between them. The V gene's germline CDR1 is SGHAT and CDR2 FQNNGV. CDR3 region: CASSLLRGWSSYEQYF. For the CDR3, the DNA is TGTGCCAGCAGCTTACTACGGGGGTGGAGCTCCTACGAGCAGTACTTC.

The rearrangement joins TRBV7-2 to TRBJ2-1; 10 bases align to TRBD2. Looked up from germline, CDR1 is SGHTA and CDR2 is FQGNSA. J gave up 8 bases and V 4 bases, and 11 bases lay outside the gene matches. The CDR3 loop spans 16 amino acids. The CDR3 reads CASSSQPAGGYDEQFF. Written as DNA, the CDR3 is TGTGCCAGCAGCTCCCAGCCAGCGGGGGGGTACGATGAGCAGTTCTTC.